This entry is about one T cell receptor (beta chain). No antigen is known for it. The sample comes from a study of T cell responses to AZD1222 COVID-19 vaccine. CDR1 and CDR2 from the germline V gene are KGHDR and SFDVKD. This CDR3 is 12 amino acids long. Trimming stripped 1 base from V and 7 bases from J, with 6 bases between. The repertoire was sequenced with immunoSEQ multiplex PCR; TCRdb's copy has only in-frame clones and lacks some. The sample lists approximately 110,000 clones; approximately 88% were seen once. Recipients boosted at about 4 weeks or about 12 weeks are pooled. General study findings and limits: Possibly, clonal diversity was underestimated; donors were largely white British and included more females. Just a handful of people given AZD1222 tested seropositive at baseline.

J is TRBJ1-1 and V is TRBV24-1; D call uncertain. The sequencing used peripheral blood, collected 28 days after the second AZD1222 dose. This TCR derives from an adult who received the AZD1222 COVID-19 vaccine. In nucleotides, the CDR3 is TGTGCCACCAGTGATTTCGTCGGTGAAGCTTTCTTT. Translation: CATSDFVGEAFF.